These 28 T cell receptor beta chains were sequenced from one sample in a study of T cells in localized non-small cell lung cancer. Method: immunoSEQ multiplex PCR; TCRdb's copy keeps in-frame clones and lacks some. The table has approximately 83,000 clones, roughly 93% seen once. This specimen consisted of PBMCs, obtained before any cancer treatment. The receptors stem from a woman aged 40-75 years with stage II squamous cell lung carcinoma.

The V and J genes are TRBV30 and TRBJ1-4; D gene ambiguous. The CDR3 has 11 residues. Trimming removed 5 bases at V and 7 bases at J, with 8 bases between. From germline, CDR1 is GTSNPN and CDR2 SVGIG (reference sequence). In DNA, the CDR3 is TGTGCCTGGCAGGAAAGTGAAAAACTGTTTTTT. Translating gives CAWQESEKLFF.

The chain links TRBV5-1 to TRBJ2-7; 7 nucleotides align to TRBD2. Losses at the gene ends were 2 bases for V and 0 bases for J; bases not matched to a gene: 5. This CDR3 region has 15 residues. Germline CDR1 is SGHRS and CDR2 is YFSETQ. The CDR3 bases are TGCGCCAGCAGCTTCGGGGGGTCGAGCTCCTACGAGCAGTACTTC. Amino acids: CASSFGGSSSYEQYF.

This clone was counted a single time. The J gene is TRBJ1-5, the V gene TRBV7-8; TRBD1 matches 7 bases. There are 15 residues in the CDR3. V lost 4 bases to trimming and J lost 5 bases; unmatched junction nucleotides: 8. CDR1 is SGHVS and CDR2 is FQNEAQ in the germline V gene. The CDR3 is CASSSRGGKDQPQHF. CDR3 coding DNA: TGTGCCAGCAGCTCCAGGGGGGGGAAGGATCAGCCCCAGCATTTT. The entire variable domain, with the rest obtained from reference TRBV7-8 and TRBJ1-5, is as follows: GAGVSQSPRYKVAKRGQDVALRCDPISGHVSLFWYQQALGQGPEFLTYFQNEAQLDKSGLPSDRFFAERPEGSVSTLKIQRTQQEDSAVYLCASSSRGGKDQPQHFGDGTRLSIL.

This rearrangement joins TRBV5-6 to TRBJ1-2, with 7 bases identical to TRBD1. V gave up 1 base and J gave up 4 bases; unmatched junction bases: 1. CDR1 is SGHDT and CDR2 is YYEEEE in the germline V gene. The CDR3 totals 13 residues. CDR3 amino acids: CASSLNRGYGYTF. DNA for the CDR3: TGTGCCAGCAGCTTGAACAGGGGCTATGGCTACACCTTC.

CDR3 nucleotide sequence: TGTGCCAGCAGCCGGGACGTCCAGTTGTCTGAAGCTTTCTTT. Its protein is CASSRDVQLSEAFF. The rearrangement links TRBV6-5 to TRBJ1-1, with a weak D call TRBD1 (5 bases). The CDR3 sequence is 14 residues long. Between the trimmed V and J ends, which lost 6 bases and 6 bases, there was a span of 17 bases. Germline V gene lookup returns CDR1 MNHEY and CDR2 SVGAGI.

V usage is TRBV6-5 and J usage is TRBJ1-1; possible D gene TRBD1, 5 bases. The germline V gene encodes CDR1 MNHEY and CDR2 SVGAGI. CDR3 size: 14 residues. With 2 bases removed from V and 6 bases from J, the gap between germline ends came to 13 bases. CDR3 nucleotide sequence: TGTGCCAGCAGTTACGGGGGAATTGCCGCTGAAGCTTTCTTT. This codes for CASSYGGIAAEAFF.

This chain uses TRBV4-1 with TRBJ2-2, with D possibly TRBD2 on 5 matching bases. CDR1 and CDR2 (germline): MGHRA, YSYEKL. The CDR3 extends over 16 amino acids. Trimming pared 0 bases from V and 4 bases from J, leaving 12 bases between. The CDR3 here is CASSQESLAGTGELFF. DNA for the CDR3: TGCGCCAGCAGCCAAGAATCCCTAGCCGGCACCGGGGAGCTGTTTTTT.

The chain uses TRBV7-8 and TRBJ2-5; 11 bases align to TRBD1. The CDR3 has 20 residues. Trimming took 5 bases from V and 5 from J; bases not matched to a gene: 22. Germline loops: CDR1 SGHVS, CDR2 FQNEAQ. CDR3 nucleotide sequence: TGTGCCAGCAGCATAAAAGGACAGGGGGCGTTAGCGGGTCCCCAGGAGACCCAGTACTTC. Its translation: CASSIKGQGALAGPQETQYF.

V is TRBV6-1 and J is TRBJ1-1, with unresolved D. V was clipped by 9 bases and J by 0 bases, with 8 bases between them. This CDR3 is 12 amino acids long. Germline lookup yields CDR1 MNHNS and CDR2 SASEGT. CDR3 sequence (DNA): TGTGCCAGTTTGTACATGAACACTGAAGCTTTCTTT. It specifies CASLYMNTEAFF.

The chain links TRBV6-6 to TRBJ2-5; D is ambiguous. V gave up 5 bases and J gave up 4 bases, with 17 bases separating them. This CDR3 is 15 amino acids long. CDR1 MNHNY and CDR2 SVGAGI come from the germline V gene (reference sequence). DNA of the CDR3: TGTGCCAGCAGTAGTCCGGACCTTAAAGTAGAGACCCAGTACTTC. Encoded protein: CASSSPDLKVETQYF.

This clone occurred a few times. The chain joins TRBV5-6 to TRBJ1-2; D is undetermined. This CDR3 is 15 amino acids long. The germline CDR1 and CDR2 sequences are SGHDT and YYEEEE. The germline V and J ends were trimmed by 4 bases and 4 bases, with 17 bases remaining between them. The CDR3 protein is CASSGQHRGVYGYTF. The CDR3 DNA reads as TGTGCCAGCAGCGGCCAACACCGGGGTGTCTATGGCTACACCTTC.

This sequence joins TRBV11-2 and TRBJ2-7; D remains ambiguous. Trimming cost V 5 bases and J 2 bases, with 10 bases left between them. The CDR3 contains 13 residues. From germline, CDR1 is SGHAT and CDR2 FQNNGV. The DNA of the CDR3 is TGTGCCAGCAGCACACGGGTCGCCTACGAGCAGTACTTC. It specifies CASSTRVAYEQYF.

The V call is TRBV5-1, the J call TRBJ1-1; D not certain. This CDR3 contains 15 residues. Germline V CDR1 and CDR2: SGHRS, YFSETQ. Deletions cut 0 bases from V and 4 bases from J, with 13 bases between. CDR3 DNA: TGCGCCAGCAGCTTGGGCGGGTTTCGGAGCACTGAAGCTTTCTTT. It codes for CASSLGGFRSTEAFF.

CDR3 DNA: TGTGCCAGCAGTTTTTTGGGGGCAGGTCAGCCCCAGCATTTT. It codes for CASSFLGAGQPQHF. V is TRBV27 and J is TRBJ1-5; the D gene is possibly TRBD1 (6 bases). The germline gives CDR1 MNHEY, CDR2 SMNVEV (reference sequence). Trimming removed 3 bases from V and 6 bases from J, with 12 bases in between. This CDR3 is 14 amino acids long.

The V gene is TRBV28, the J gene TRBJ1-6; D ambiguous. CDR1 MDHEN and CDR2 SYDVKM come from the germline V gene. The CDR3 length is 13 residues. The germline V and J ends were trimmed by 6 bases and 8 bases, with 11 bases remaining between them. For the CDR3, the DNA is TGTGCCAGCAGACAGACGAACTATTCACCCCTCCACTTT. Amino acids: CASRQTNYSPLHF.

The chain carries TRBV28 and TRBJ2-1; D might be TRBD1 or TRBD2, each matching 5 bases. The V gene lost 6 bases and the J gene lost 4 bases, with 19 bases spanning the gap. This CDR3 contains 16 residues. The germline V gene encodes CDR1 MDHEN and CDR2 SYDVKM. The CDR3 DNA sequence: TGTGCCAGCAGATCTCCGACCGGGGCCCAATACAATGAGCAGTTCTTC. Translated: CASRSPTGAQYNEQFF.

In its sample, this clone was seen once. The gene calls are TRBV7-9 and TRBJ2-5; 7 positions agree with TRBD1. The CDR3 contains 19 residues. V was pared by 5 bases and J by 0 bases, with 18 bases of the junction left unmatched. CDR1 and CDR2 (germline): SEHNR, FQNEAQ (reference sequence). The CDR3 bases are TGTGCCAGCAGCCCTAGGGACAGCCGCGGTGCGCTGTACCAAGAGACCCAGTACTTC. Translating gives CASSPRDSRGALYQETQYF.

This clone was observed a handful of times. J is TRBJ1-6 and V is TRBV30; 8 bases map to TRBD1. Germline CDR1 and CDR2: GTSNPN and SVGIG (reference sequence). This CDR3 region has 13 residues. V trimming: 5 bases; J trimming: 6 bases; junction bases outside the gene matches: 3. The CDR3: CAWDGQGNSPLHF. The CDR3 nucleotides are TGTGCCTGGGACGGACAGGGTAATTCACCCCTCCACTTT.

V gene TRBV27 combines with J gene TRBJ1-2; 10 bases fit TRBD1. This CDR3 contains 16 residues. V lost 3 bases to trimming and J lost 4 bases; unmatched junction nucleotides: 8. Germline V gene data show CDR1 as MNHEY and CDR2 as SMNVEV (reference sequence). CDR3 protein: CASSFQGTGVSYGYTF. CDR3 DNA: TGTGCCAGCAGTTTCCAAGGGACAGGGGTGAGCTATGGCTACACCTTC.

The gene calls are TRBV15 and TRBJ2-2, with D perhaps TRBD1 (6 bases). Germline V CDR1 and CDR2: LNHNV, YYDKDF (reference sequence). The length of the CDR3 is 15 residues. The germline V and J ends were trimmed by 5 bases and 3 bases, with 13 bases remaining between them. This CDR3 reads CATSHSNRDTGELFF. The CDR3 DNA reads as TGTGCCACCAGCCACAGTAACAGGGACACCGGGGAGCTGTTTTTT.

The rearrangement links TRBV29-1 to TRBJ1-2; no clear D gene. Deletions cut 1 base from V and 5 bases from J, with 11 bases between. This CDR3 comprises 13 residues. Germline V gene sequence: CDR1 SQVTM, CDR2 ANQGSEA. CDR3 nucleotides: TGCAGCGTTGAAGGGGAGCAGGATTATGGCTACACCTTC. Protein sequence: CSVEGEQDYGYTF.

This clone was seen once. CDR3 in amino acids: CASSPAGQGAGGANVLTF. In DNA form, the CDR3 reads TGTGCCAGCAGCCCGGCGGGACAGGGGGCTGGTGGGGCCAACGTCCTGACTTTC. The rearrangement links TRBV6-7 to TRBJ2-6, with 12 bases fitting TRBD1. TRBV6-7 is recorded as an ORF, its role being uncertain. The junction had 9 bases not matched to a gene; V was cut back by 6 bases and J by 3 bases. This CDR3 comprises 18 residues.

This chain uses TRBV28 with TRBJ1-1, with D uncertain. CDR1 and CDR2 from the germline V gene are MDHEN and SYDVKM. Trimming removed 8 bases from V and 4 bases from J, with 8 bases in between. This CDR3 region has 11 residues. The CDR3 here is CASLRLTEAFF. CDR3 nucleotide sequence: TGTGCCAGCCTCAGACTCACTGAAGCTTTCTTT.

This clone was recorded only once. The chain uses TRBV5-6 and TRBJ1-1; 7 nucleotides line up with TRBD1. The V gene's germline CDR1 is SGHDT and CDR2 YYEEEE. J gave up 2 bases and V 5 bases, and 6 bases lay outside the gene matches. The CDR3 runs to 14 residues. The CDR3 DNA is TGTGCCAGCAGACCCGGGACAGTCAACACTGAAGCTTTCTTT. Protein sequence: CASRPGTVNTEAFF.

The chain is built from TRBV18 and TRBJ1-2; 10 bases fit TRBD1. This CDR3 contains 16 residues. J was trimmed by 6 bases and V by 4 bases; bases with no gene match: 11. Germline V gives CDR1 KGHSH, CDR2 LQKENI. The CDR3 here is CASSQGQGLYMDGYTF. CDR3 coding DNA: TGTGCCAGCTCACAGGGACAGGGGTTGTACATGGATGGCTACACCTTC. The entire variable domain, with the rest obtained from reference TRBV18 and TRBJ1-2, is as follows: NAGVMQNPRHLVRRRGQEARLRCSPMKGHSHVYWYRQLPEEGLKFMVYLQKENIIDESGMPKERFSAEFPKEGPSILRIQQVVRGDSAAYFCASSQGQGLYMDGYTFGSGTRLTVV.

A single count supports this clone. The J gene is TRBJ1-3, the V gene TRBV7-6, with D hard to call. The CDR3 is 16 residues long. Germline V gene sequence: CDR1 SGHVS, CDR2 FNYEAQ. Trimming left V 4 bases short and J 0 bases short, with 13 bases between. DNA of the CDR3: TGTGCCAGCAGCTCCTCACGGCCCTTCTCTGGAAACACCATATATTTT. It translates to CASSSSRPFSGNTIYF.

This chain joins TRBV5-4 and TRBJ1-1; 7 bases map to TRBD1. V lost 0 bases, J lost 0 bases, and 5 bases stayed unmatched. Germline CDR1 and CDR2: SGHNT and YYREEE (reference sequence). CDR3 length: 16 amino acids. CDR3 in DNA: TGTGCCAGCAGCTTGGGAGCGACAGGGTTGAACACTGAAGCTTTCTTT. The encoded protein is CASSLGATGLNTEAFF.

The rearrangement links TRBV18 to TRBJ1-1; D gene ambiguous. Trimming shortened V by 5 bases and J by 1 base, and 8 bases separated the two germline ends. Germline lookup yields CDR1 KGHSH and CDR2 LQKENI. The CDR3 consists of 13 residues. CDR3 in DNA: TGTGCCAGCTCATCCGGGGAGAACACTGAAGCTTTCTTT. Its translation is CASSSGENTEAFF. Drawing the rest from reference TRBV18 and TRBJ1-1, the complete variable domain is NAGVMQNPRHLVRRRGQEARLRCSPMKGHSHVYWYRQLPEEGLKFMVYLQKENIIDESGMPKERFSAEFPKEGPSILRIQQVVRGDSAAYFCASSSGENTEAFFGQGTRLTVV.